This T cell receptor beta chain was sequenced in a study of cytomegalovirus exposure and HLA in healthy donors. The V gene's germline CDR1 is SNHLY and CDR2 FYNNEI. V shed 5 bases, J shed 6 bases, and the junction held 6 bases outside the gene matches. The CDR3 covers 15 residues. Study-level findings and limits: As was reported, the classifier diagnosed cytomegalovirus status with high specificity and sensitivity.

A remark on this clone: Its antigen is undetermined.

Some clones are missing from TCRdb's copy, which holds only in-frame ones; the method was immunoSEQ multiplex PCR. The repertoire holds 120,000 or so clones, 70% to 90% seen once, with approximately 2% in the top ten. The source is a woman aged 18-35 years in good health and CMV-seronegative. Sequencing was performed on PBMCs. The chain uses TRBV2 and TRBJ1-4; 10 nucleotides align to TRBD1. The CDR3 DNA reads as TGTGCCAGCAGTCCTTGGACAGGGGGTGATGAAAAACTGTTTTTT. It encodes CASSPWTGGDEKLFF.